The sequence of this TCR beta chain was determined in a study of T cells expressing NK-cell markers. Overall study context: Researchers got TCR beta repertoires out of sorted CD3+CD56+NKG2C+, CD3+CD56+NKG2C- and CD3+CD56-NKG2C+ T cells. Seropositivity for HCMV was found in most of the eight sequenced donors, with one seronegative.

TCR beta libraries carry UMIs added by 5'RACE template switching. TCRdb reprocessed the 5' RACE reads, with one entry per CDR3 protein and no DNA. The table lists some 440,000 distinct CDR3 sequences. About this clonotype: Its matching antigen is unknown.

The study's findings and limits: In a group of about six donors, dominant NKG2C+ clonotypes represented about 1.0-7.5% of CD8+ T cells.

CDR1 is LGHDT and CDR2 is YNNKEL in the germline V gene (reference sequence). This CDR3 has 19 residues. The receptor comes from a woman aged 45-59 years in good health. The chain is built from TRBV3-1 and TRBJ2-1; TCRdb designates TRBD1, a call that cannot be tested without DNA. Material: blood T cells: a sorted CD56 or NKG2C T cell subset, CD4+ or CD8+ T cells, or bulk PBMC T cells (not recorded which). The CDR3 protein is CASSQLTGTGGRSYNEQFF.